This T cell receptor (beta chain) was sequenced in a study of blood T cell repertoires in COVID-19 (dated by TCRdb to the early 2020s). In the study overall: Samples from collaborators originated in the United States, Italy and Spain and spanned both the acute and convalescent phases of COVID-19. The material from the prospective study consisted of cDNA or gDNA derived from T cells, B-cell-depleted T cells, or PBMCs. Subjects who had been exposed to COVID-19, were actively infected with it, or had recovered from it provided the deeply sampled blood TCRbeta repertoires that made up the dataset. A freely available public database, intended as a resource for researchers studying the immune response to SARS-CoV-2, is where the repertoires were released. Samples came from the ongoing ImmuneRACE study (first 160 participants) plus 1,254 subjects from 6 global collaborators. Sample metadata almost always included a de-identified subject ID, COVID-19 status, age in years and sex. Where available, HLA class I and class II types were taken from metadata supplied by the sample provider and were not determined by assay-based typing. Overall study results and their limits: Clinical and demographic metadata were provided uncurated, with the amount varying by source and participant.

For this chain, trimming is 3 bases at the V end and 4 bases at the J end, and the number of junction bases without a gene match is 5. Via the germline V gene, CDR1 is MNHNS and CDR2 SASEGT. The CDR3 goes from the cysteine to the phenylalanine over 14 residues. The CDR3 DNA has 42 bases and is translated from base 1. The immunoSEQ Assay, a bias-controlled multiplex PCR, was used to amplify TCRbeta CDR3 regions from genomic DNA. As for the authors' bioinformatics: Within the assay, amplification of reference gene primers was used to estimate how many nucleated cells each sample contained. To quantify the absolute abundance of each unique TCRbeta CDR3 rearrangement, sequence reads were collapsed and filtered. For each sample, productive Simpson clonality was calculated by taking the square root of Simpson's diversity index across productive rearrangements. TCRdb obtained this table from immuneACCESS and retained in-frame rearrangements with V and J assigned. These tables miss some clones; where compared with another copy, unresolved V genes account for less than half of the shortfall, and the remainder is unexplained. That table is the source of V, J and clone size, and D and trimming were worked out from the DNA. The sample table contains some 75,000 clones; only one count was recorded for approximately 84% of them. Jointly, the top ten make up around 13% of the sample.

Comments on this clone: Its antigen target is currently unknown. Base-call qualities are not available, and no considerably larger clone is one nucleotide away.

At one collaborating source in Seattle, patients were enrolled during active infection and were followed longitudinally through the course of disease. Each collaborating institution followed its own protocols to collect whole blood in K2EDTA tubes. For TCRbeta analysis, collaborators shipped samples as frozen whole blood, isolated PBMCs, or DNA extracted from either of those sample types. The chain uses TRBV6-1 and TRBJ2-5; 7 central bases correspond to TRBD2. This clonotype was sampled from a man between 45 and 60 years old with COVID-19, enrolled during active disease. Material for sequencing was peripheral blood. This receptor carries the CDR3 CASSEGGAVETQYF. At the DNA level, the sequence is TGTGCCAGCAGTGAGGGAGGGGCCGTAGAGACCCAGTACTTC.